The 8 T cell receptor beta chains given below trace back to one sample, sequenced in a study of metastatic and nonmetastatic thyroid tumors. TCRdb redid the clone calls on the PCR reads using MiXCR. The table shows 35,000 to 50,000 clones, with under 4% occurring only once. Before thyroid surgery, none of the patients had received any treatment. The sequencing input was blood. These receptors all come from a female donor with papillary thyroid cancer or a benign thyroid nodule (not recorded which). Some clones in this sample may be carry-over from other donors' samples.

This clone has a count of ten or more. The chain has TRBV7-8 and TRBJ1-3; the D gene is possibly TRBD1 (5 bases). Germline lookup yields CDR1 SGHVS and CDR2 FQNEAQ. The CDR3 loop spans 18 amino acids. V dropped 3 bases and J dropped 1 base, with 19 bases sitting between them. CDR3 loop: CASSFNSGFTSSGNTIYF. CDR3 DNA sequence: TGTGCCAGCAGCTTCAATTCAGGGTTTACCTCTTCTGGAAACACCATATATTTT.

Many counts were recorded for this clone. The rearrangement uses TRBV9 and TRBJ1-6, with a possible D match to TRBD1 (5 bases). V lost 4 bases and J 8 bases, leaving 16 bases between the germline ends. Germline V lookup: CDR1 SGDLS, CDR2 YYNGEE. The CDR3 runs 15 residues. The CDR3, as DNA: TGTGCCAGCAGCATCGGGGGAGGGATCGATTCACCCCTCCACTTT. It specifies CASSIGGGIDSPLHF.

By share, this clone ranks as medium-sized. This chain joins TRBV19 and TRBJ1-5, with D unclear. CDR1 and CDR2 from the germline V gene are LNHDA and SQIVND (reference sequence). V was clipped by 3 bases and J by 0 bases, with 12 bases between them. This CDR3 contains 16 residues. The CDR3 DNA reads as TGTGCCAGTAGTATGGACGTCTCCTATAGCAATCAGCCCCAGCATTTT. Amino acid sequence: CASSMDVSYSNQPQHF.

This clone was seen many times. A much larger clone differs from this one at a single base, so this may be a read error. The chain is built from TRBV28 and TRBJ2-1, with TRBD2 as a possible D gene (5 bases). This CDR3 comprises 17 residues. Germline V gene sequence: CDR1 MDHEN, CDR2 SYDVKM. The CDR3 nucleotides read TGTGCCAGCAGCCACCGGGTAGCGAAGCGGCCTTACAATGAGCAGCTCTTC. This codes for CASSHRVAKRPYNEQLF.

This clone was recorded at least ten times. This sequence joins TRBV10-3 and TRBJ1-1; 10 bases are shared with TRBD1. Germline CDR1 ENHRY, CDR2 SYGVKD. With 4 bases clipped from V and 4 bases from J, the junction kept 6 bases outside the gene matches. The CDR3 contains 15 residues. The CDR3 nucleotides read TGTGCCATCAGTGCTCCGGGACAGGGGATCACTGAAGCTTTCTTT. As protein: CAISAPGQGITEAFF.

This clone turned up a few times. The V and J genes are TRBV12-5 and TRBJ1-5; 8 bases align to TRBD1. The V and J ends lost 4 bases and 7 bases, in that order; junction bases with no gene match: 6. CDR1 is LGHNT and CDR2 is FRNRAP in the germline V gene. CDR3 length equals 14 residues. CDR3 bases: TGTGCTAGTGGTTCAGGACAGGGTGGCCAGCCCCAGCATTTT. Translated, it gives CASGSGQGGQPQHF. Looking up the rest from reference TRBV12-5 and TRBJ1-5 gives the full variable domain: DARVTQTPRHKVTEMGQEVTMRCQPILGHNTVFWYRQTMMQGLELLAYFRNRAPLDDSGMPKDRFSAEMPDATLATLKIQPSEPRDSAVYFCASGSGQGGQPQHFGDGTRLSIL.

This clone was observed at least ten times. The chain is built from TRBV5-5 and TRBJ1-4; unclear D gene. There are 15 residues in the CDR3. The V and J ends lost 2 bases and 8 bases respectively, with 16 bases between them. The germline CDR1 and CDR2 sequences are SGHKS and YYEKEE (reference sequence). As DNA, the CDR3 is TGTGCCAGCAGCTTTCTCGGCGGAAGCGGGGAAAAACTGTTTTTT. This codes for CASSFLGGSGEKLFF. The full variable domain, in which reference TRBV5-5 and TRBJ1-4 provide the parts outside the CDR3, is DAGVTQSPTHLIKTRGQQVTLRCSPISGHKSVSWYQQVLGQGPQFIFQYYEKEERGRGNFPDRFSARQFPNYSSELNVNALLLGDSALYLCASSFLGGSGEKLFFGSGTQLSVL.

Turning to this clone: The DNA is omitted, as the CDR3 cannot be located on it reliably, and the CDR3 follows TCRdb's listing. The rearrangement links TRBV20-1 to TRBJ2-2; TRBD1 is the table's D call, not checked against the DNA. Germline loops: CDR1 DFQATT, CDR2 SNEGSKA (reference sequence). The CDR3 region is 23 residues in length, termini included. This CDR3 is CSARDLIGSEGQYFGPGTGELFF.